The rows below give T cell receptor beta chains drawn from one sample of a study of T cells in Graves' hyperthyroidism and ophthalmopathy. Each CDR3 protein gets one entry after TCRdb re-called the multiplex PCR reads with MiXCR. The data show fewer than 400,000 distinct CDR3 sequences, with around a sixth seen just once and about a quarter held by the top ten. Material: blood. These TCRs come from a woman under 30 with Graves' hyperthyroidism that later progressed to Graves' ophthalmopathy. CDR3s include the opening cysteine and the closing phenylalanine or tryptophan. The D gene is left open where the match is weak. Size tells how often a clone was seen (once, few, many) or the class of an expanded clone, and some rows leave it out.

D gene: -; V gene: TRBV9; clone size: -; J gene: TRBJ1-5; CDR3 length: 16; CDR3 protein: CASSGGGGGVNQPQHF; CDR3 DNA: TGTGCCAGCAGCGGGGGGGGGGGGGGCGTCAATCAGCCCCAGCATTTT
D gene: TRBD1; V gene: TRBV3-1; clone size: many; J gene: TRBJ1-6; CDR3 length: 12; CDR3 protein: CASSQDREGIHF; CDR3 DNA: TGTGCCAGCAGCCAGGACAGGGAGGGTATCCACTTT
D gene: -; V gene: TRBV27; clone size: many; J gene: TRBJ1-2; CDR3 length: 13; CDR3 protein: CASRPGLNYGYTF; CDR3 DNA: TGTGCCAGCAGGCCGGGGCTTAACTATGGCTACACCTTC
D gene: -; V gene: TRBV7-8; clone size: -; J gene: TRBJ1-6; CDR3 length: 17; CDR3 protein: CASSLATGWSYNSPLHF; CDR3 DNA: TGTGCCAGCAGCTTAGCCACAGGGTGGTCCTATAATTCACCCCTCCACTTT
D gene: TRBD1; V gene: TRBV28; clone size: many; J gene: TRBJ1-5; CDR3 length: 13; CDR3 protein: CASRRQGGQPQHF; CDR3 DNA: TGTGCCAGCAGACGACAGGGGGGTCAGCCCCAGCATTTT
D gene: -; V gene: TRBV4-2; clone size: -; J gene: TRBJ1-5; CDR3 length: 15; CDR3 protein: CASSQDPRSNQPQHF; CDR3 DNA: TGTGCCAGCAGCCAAGATCCCAGGAGTAATCAGCCCCAGCATTTT
D gene: TRBD1; V gene: TRBV20-1; clone size: -; J gene: TRBJ1-6; CDR3 length: 13; CDR3 protein: CSARRGQGGGVHF; CDR3 DNA: TGCAGTGCTAGGAGGGGACAGGGTGGCGGAGTCCACTTT
D gene: -; V gene: TRBV7-2; clone size: many; J gene: TRBJ1-1; CDR3 length: 14; CDR3 protein: CASSLGAMNTEAFF; CDR3 DNA: TGTGCCAGCAGCTTAGGGGCGATGAACACTGAAGCTTTCTTT
D gene: -; V gene: TRBV20-1; clone size: many; J gene: TRBJ2-7; CDR3 length: 15; CDR3 protein: CSARDPTRSSYEQYF; CDR3 DNA: TGCAGTGCTAGAGACCCGACACGCAGCTCCTACGAGCAGTACTTC
D gene: TRBD2; V gene: TRBV4-2; clone size: -; J gene: TRBJ2-2; CDR3 length: 19; CDR3 protein: CASSQDGWGGRVDHGELFF; CDR3 DNA: TGTGCCAGCAGCCAAGATGGATGGGGCGGGAGGGTTGATCACGGGGAGCTGTTTTTT
D gene: TRBD2; V gene: TRBV12-5; clone size: many; J gene: TRBJ2-1; CDR3 length: 15; CDR3 protein: CASARGLAQGDEQFF; CDR3 DNA: TGTGCTAGTGCCAGGGGACTAGCCCAAGGCGATGAGCAGTTCTTC
D gene: TRBD2; V gene: TRBV2; clone size: many; J gene: TRBJ2-2; CDR3 length: 15; CDR3 protein: CASTQLAGNTGELFF; CDR3 DNA: TGTGCCAGTACCCAACTAGCGGGAAACACCGGGGAGCTGTTTTTT
D gene: -; V gene: TRBV28; clone size: many; J gene: TRBJ2-7; CDR3 length: 12; CDR3 protein: CASSLLMGGRYF; CDR3 DNA: TGTGCCAGCAGTTTACTGATGGGGGGCAGGTACTTC
D gene: -; V gene: TRBV2; clone size: many; J gene: TRBJ2-5; CDR3 length: 14; CDR3 protein: CASRQRGVQETQYF; CDR3 DNA: TGTGCCAGCAGGCAACGCGGAGTACAAGAGACCCAGTACTTC
D gene: -; V gene: TRBV25-1; clone size: -; J gene: TRBJ1-6; CDR3 length: 16; CDR3 protein: CASSEYTDLGGAPLHF; CDR3 DNA: TGTGCCAGCAGTGAATATACCGACCTTGGGGGCGCTCCCCTCCACTTT
D gene: -; V gene: TRBV6-2/TRBV6-3; clone size: -; J gene: TRBJ2-5; CDR3 length: 15; CDR3 protein: CASSLIRTAQETQYF; CDR3 DNA: TGTGCCAGCAGTTTAATAAGAACAGCCCAAGAGACCCAGTACTTC
D gene: -; V gene: TRBV20-1; clone size: -; J gene: TRBJ1-2; CDR3 length: 11; CDR3 protein: CSASDGSGYTF; CDR3 DNA: TGCAGTGCTTCCGATGGGAGTGGCTACACCTTC
D gene: -; V gene: TRBV3-1; clone size: few; J gene: TRBJ2-7; CDR3 length: 17; CDR3 protein: CASSYSLAKTMRYEQYF; CDR3 DNA: TGTGCCAGCAGCTACTCTCTTGCTAAGACAATGAGGTACGAGCAGTACTTC
D gene: TRBD2; V gene: TRBV11-2; clone size: many; J gene: TRBJ2-1; CDR3 length: 15; CDR3 protein: CASSPPRTSGSKQFF; CDR3 DNA: TGTGCCAGCAGCCCCCCCCGGACTAGCGGGAGTAAGCAGTTCTTC
D gene: TRBD2; V gene: TRBV5-4; clone size: few; J gene: TRBJ2-5; CDR3 length: 14; CDR3 protein: CASSSGGPGETQYF; CDR3 DNA: TGTGCCAGCAGCTCGGGAGGGCCTGGGGAGACCCAGTACTTC
D gene: TRBD1; V gene: TRBV6-1; clone size: -; J gene: TRBJ2-6; CDR3 length: 19; CDR3 protein: CASSPLPTGSRPGANVLTF; CDR3 DNA: TGTGCCAGCAGTCCCCTCCCGACAGGGTCCCGCCCTGGGGCCAACGTCCTGACTTTC
D gene: -; V gene: TRBV6-2/TRBV6-3; clone size: many; J gene: TRBJ2-7; CDR3 length: 15; CDR3 protein: CASSYPHRGGDEQYF; CDR3 DNA: TGTGCCAGCAGTTACCCCCACAGAGGGGGGGACGAGCAGTACTTC
D gene: -; V gene: TRBV20-1; clone size: many; J gene: TRBJ2-2; CDR3 length: 13; CDR3 protein: CSAREGGAGELFF; CDR3 DNA: TGCAGTGCTAGAGAAGGAGGAGCCGGGGAGCTGTTTTTT
D gene: TRBD1; V gene: TRBV11-1; clone size: few; J gene: TRBJ1-1; CDR3 length: 14; CDR3 protein: CASSLRQGPTEAFF; CDR3 DNA: TGTGCCAGCAGCTTAAGACAGGGGCCCACTGAAGCTTTCTTT
D gene: TRBD2; V gene: TRBV6-1; clone size: few; J gene: TRBJ2-7; CDR3 length: 14; CDR3 protein: CASRPSLAVREQYF; CDR3 DNA: TGTGCCAGCAGACCCAGCCTAGCGGTTAGGGAGCAGTACTTC
D gene: TRBD1; V gene: TRBV2; clone size: many; J gene: TRBJ1-2; CDR3 length: 13; CDR3 protein: CASSKGQNYGYTF; CDR3 DNA: TGTGCCAGCAGTAAGGGACAGAACTATGGCTACACCTTC
D gene: -; V gene: TRBV28; clone size: many; J gene: TRBJ2-3; CDR3 length: 13; CDR3 protein: CASSLLTPDTQYF; CDR3 DNA: TGTGCCAGCAGTTTGTTGACACCAGATACGCAGTATTTT
D gene: -; V gene: TRBV7-9; clone size: many; J gene: TRBJ2-7; CDR3 length: 13; CDR3 protein: CASSVAGNTEQYF; CDR3 DNA: TGTGCCAGCAGCGTAGCCGGGAATACCGAGCAGTACTTC
D gene: TRBD1; V gene: TRBV6-2/TRBV6-3; clone size: many; J gene: TRBJ2-3; CDR3 length: 16; CDR3 protein: CASSLARDRVTDTQYF; CDR3 DNA: TGTGCCAGCAGCCTAGCCCGGGACAGGGTAACAGATACGCAGTATTTT
D gene: -; V gene: TRBV7-6; clone size: many; J gene: TRBJ2-7; CDR3 length: 17; CDR3 protein: CASSRWPIWDGKYEQYF; CDR3 DNA: TGTGCCAGCAGCCGGTGGCCGATATGGGACGGAAAATACGAGCAGTACTTC
D gene: -; V gene: TRBV2; clone size: -; J gene: TRBJ2-5; CDR3 length: 16; CDR3 protein: CTNSGLRRGRQETQYF; CDR3 DNA: TGTACCAACAGCGGGTTAAGGAGGGGGCGGCAAGAGACCCAGTACTTC
D gene: TRBD1; V gene: TRBV4-3; clone size: -; J gene: TRBJ1-1; CDR3 length: 18; CDR3 protein: CASSQDTGTGGMNTEAFF; CDR3 DNA: TGCGCCAGCAGCCAAGACACCGGGACAGGGGGAATGAACACTGAAGCTTTCTTT
D gene: -; V gene: TRBV19; clone size: few; J gene: TRBJ2-7; CDR3 length: 13; CDR3 protein: CASSDWASYEQYF; CDR3 DNA: TGTGCCAGTAGTGATTGGGCCTCCTACGAGCAGTACTTC
D gene: -; V gene: TRBV20-1; clone size: many; J gene: TRBJ2-7; CDR3 length: 14; CDR3 protein: CSARPLGGAYEQYF; CDR3 DNA: TGCAGTGCTAGACCCTTAGGGGGAGCCTACGAGCAGTACTTC
D gene: TRBD2; V gene: TRBV10-3; clone size: many; J gene: TRBJ2-7; CDR3 length: 16; CDR3 protein: CAISDSTSGGAYEQYF; CDR3 DNA: TGTGCCATCAGTGACTCAACTAGCGGAGGGGCCTACGAGCAGTACTTC
D gene: -; V gene: TRBV2; clone size: many; J gene: TRBJ2-4; CDR3 length: 14; CDR3 protein: CASSARRAQNIQYF; CDR3 DNA: TGTGCCAGCAGTGCCCGCAGGGCACAAAACATTCAGTACTTC
D gene: TRBD2; V gene: TRBV28; clone size: many; J gene: TRBJ2-7; CDR3 length: 14; CDR3 protein: CASSLTSGNYEQYF; CDR3 DNA: TGTGCCAGCAGTTTGACTAGCGGGAATTACGAGCAGTACTTC
D gene: TRBD2; V gene: TRBV6-1; clone size: many; J gene: TRBJ2-7; CDR3 length: 14; CDR3 protein: CASRTGGPTYEQYF; CDR3 DNA: TGTGCCAGCCGGACGGGAGGGCCCACCTACGAGCAGTACTTC
D gene: TRBD2; V gene: TRBV20-1; clone size: many; J gene: TRBJ2-3; CDR3 length: 15; CDR3 protein: CSAQSLAGVTDTQYF; CDR3 DNA: TGCAGTGCCCAGTCCTTAGCGGGAGTAACAGATACGCAGTATTTT
D gene: TRBD1; V gene: TRBV19; clone size: -; J gene: TRBJ1-5; CDR3 length: 14; CDR3 protein: CASRQGADNQPQHF; CDR3 DNA: TGTGCCAGCAGACAGGGGGCGGACAATCAGCCCCAGCATTTT